Below are 8 T cell receptor beta chains sequenced from a single sample in a study of OX40 agonist ivuxolimab in advanced cancers. Produced via immunoSEQ multiplex PCR; TCRdb's table is partial and in-frame only. The sample yields 25,000 to 30,000 clones, around 79% seen once. Specimen: CD4+ or CD8+ T cells sorted from blood, collected in a trial of the OX40 agonist ivuxolimab. Receptor source: an adult with an advanced solid tumor such as melanoma, head and neck, liver or kidney cancer.

The V call is TRBV28, the J call TRBJ2-7; D remains unclear. Trimming removed 6 bases from V and 7 bases from J, with 4 bases in between. Germline V gene data show CDR1 as MDHEN and CDR2 as SYDVKM. The CDR3 runs to 9 residues. DNA of the CDR3: TGTGCCAGCAGGGGGGAGCAGTACTTC. Protein product: CASRGEQYF.

The gene calls are TRBV5-4 and TRBJ1-1; D may be TRBD1 (5 bases). From germline, CDR1 is SGHNT and CDR2 YYREEE (reference sequence). Trimming stripped 0 bases from V and 0 bases from J, with 9 bases between. This CDR3 spans 15 amino acids. CDR3 amino acids: CASSLEGQMNTEAFF. The DNA of the CDR3 is TGTGCCAGCAGCTTGGAGGGGCAAATGAACACTGAAGCTTTCTTT.

The chain couples TRBV7-3 to TRBJ2-2, with 7 bases matching TRBD1. The V gene end was trimmed by 2 bases and the J gene end by 5 bases; junction bases not matched to a gene: 11. This CDR3 contains 17 residues. Looked up from germline, CDR1 is SGHTA and CDR2 is FQGTGA. The CDR3 loop is CASSLARDRELTGELFF. The CDR3 bases are TGTGCCAGCAGCTTAGCCAGAGACAGGGAGTTAACCGGGGAGCTGTTTTTT.

The V and J genes are TRBV20-1 and TRBJ2-1, with D tentatively TRBD2 (6 bases). Germline CDR1 reads DFQATT; CDR2 reads SNEGSKA (reference sequence). The CDR3 runs to 10 residues. The CDR3 region is CGGSYNEQFF. The CDR3 nucleotides read TGCGGAGGGTCCTACAATGAGCAGTTCTTC.

This clone was seen only a few times. The chain is built from TRBV9 and TRBJ1-5; no reliable D call. The V and J ends lost 4 bases and 0 bases respectively, with 8 bases between them. Germline V CDR1 and CDR2: SGDLS, YYNGEE. CDR3 length equals 14 residues. The DNA for the CDR3 is TGTGCCAGCAGCTCCTCCTTTAGCAATCAGCCCCAGCATTTT. As protein: CASSSSFSNQPQHF. Complete variable domain (other parts from reference TRBV9 and TRBJ1-5): DSGVTQTPKHLITATGQRVTLRCSPRSGDLSVYWYQQSLDQGLQFLIQYYNGEERAKGNILERFSAQQFPDLHSELNLSSLELGDSALYFCASSSSFSNQPQHFGDGTRLSIL.

This chain connects TRBV6-5 to TRBJ2-2, with 7 bases lining up with TRBD1. The ends lost 6 bases at V and 0 bases at J; junction bases unmatched: 4. Germline values: CDR1 MNHEY, CDR2 SVGAGI. This CDR3 comprises 15 residues. CDR3: CASRLDRSNTGELFF. CDR3 bases: TGTGCCAGCAGGCTGGACAGGTCGAACACCGGGGAGCTGTTTTTT.

V gene TRBV6-4 combines with J gene TRBJ1-2; D not certain. The CDR3 length is 15 residues. Trimming left V 0 bases short and J 3 bases short, with 11 bases between. Germline V CDR1 and CDR2: MRHNA, SNTAGT. CDR3: CASSDSPGDHYGYTF. The CDR3 coding sequence is TGTGCCAGCAGTGACTCGCCCGGGGATCACTATGGCTACACCTTC.

The chain uses TRBV4-1 and TRBJ2-1; D gene unclear. CDR3 size: 15 residues. CDR1 is MGHRA, CDR2 YSYEKL, per germline. Trimming removed 1 base at V and 4 bases at J, with 11 bases between. CDR3 nucleotides: TGCGCCAGCAGCCAAGCAGCAACAGTATACAATGAGCAGTTCTTC. It specifies CASSQAATVYNEQFF.